Below are 32 T cell receptor beta chains sequenced from a single sample in a study of CD8 T cells in Susac syndrome. With random hexamers, reverse transcription was performed on about 0.5 to 1 ug of RNA. MiXCR, run by TCRdb on the immunoSEQ multiplex PCR reads, gives a single entry per CDR3 protein. The repertoire includes a few hundred thousand distinct CDR3 sequences, just under 95% of them detected once, and approximately 0.082% sits in the top ten. Sequencing was carried out using CD4+ T cells from PBMCs. These TCRs come from a human donor with multiple sclerosis.

V usage is TRBV30 and J usage is TRBJ1-1; no clear D. There are 13 residues in the CDR3. In germline, CDR1 is GTSNPN, CDR2 SVGIG (reference sequence). V shed 0 bases and J shed 2 bases, with 7 bases lying between them. The CDR3: CAWSVLRNTEAFF. In nucleotides, the CDR3 is TGTGCCTGGAGTGTACTAAGAAACACTGAAGCTTTCTTT.

The chain links TRBV7-9 to TRBJ1-2; D might be TRBD1 (5 bases). V lost 5 bases to trimming and J lost 2 bases, with 15 bases between them. The CDR3 loop spans 15 amino acids. Germline V gene data show CDR1 as SEHNR and CDR2 as FQNEAQ (reference sequence). The CDR3 spells CASSHDSPFNYGYTF. The CDR3 nucleotides are TGTGCCAGCAGCCACGACAGTCCCTTCAACTATGGCTACACCTTC.

This rearrangement joins TRBV2 to TRBJ1-1; no clear D gene. The ends were cut back, 6 bases at V and 1 base at J, with 12 bases in the middle. CDR3 length: 14 residues. CDR1 is SNHLY and CDR2 is FYNNEI in the germline V gene. The CDR3: CASSRSPGNTEAFF. The CDR3 bases are TGTGCCAGCAGCCGCAGCCCTGGGAACACTGAAGCTTTCTTT.

The table lists this clonotype with a count of one. The chain combines TRBV2 with TRBJ2-1; TRBD2 aligns across 7 bases. The CDR3 consists of 14 residues. Germline assignment: CDR1 SNHLY and CDR2 FYNNEI. The J segment lost 0 bases and the V segment lost 6 bases, leaving 2 bases of the junction unmatched. As DNA, the CDR3 is TGTGCCAGCAGCCGCGGGGGCTCCTACAATGAGCAGTTCTTC. The encoded protein is CASSRGGSYNEQFF.

V gene TRBV20-1 combines with J gene TRBJ2-1, with 11 nucleotides matching TRBD2. Germline V gene lookup returns CDR1 DFQATT and CDR2 SNEGSKA (reference sequence). CDR3 size: 16 residues. J lost 3 bases, V lost 6 bases, and 10 bases had no gene match. Written as DNA, the CDR3 is TGCAGTGCATCGTCTAGCGGGGGGCCCCACTACAATGAGCAGTTCTTC. It translates to CSASSSGGPHYNEQFF.

The chain recombines TRBV30 with TRBJ2-3; TRBD2 matches at 8 bases. Germline CDR1 and CDR2: GTSNPN and SVGIG (reference sequence). CDR3 length: 15 amino acids. J gave up 2 bases and V 2 bases, and 6 bases lay outside the gene matches. The CDR3 loop is CAWSIAGLATDTQYF. CDR3 nucleotide sequence: TGTGCCTGGAGTATAGCGGGGCTAGCCACAGATACGCAGTATTTT.

This clonotype was seen once. This rearrangement joins TRBV6-5 to TRBJ2-3, with 9 positions matching TRBD1. The V segment lost 2 bases and the J segment 3 bases; nucleotides outside the gene matches: 6. The CDR3 runs 16 residues. CDR1 is MNHEY and CDR2 is SVGAGI in the germline V gene. This chain's CDR3 is CASSYLGQGGTDTQYF. CDR3 nucleotide sequence: TGTGCCAGCAGTTACCTGGGACAGGGAGGGACAGATACGCAGTATTTT.

The chain uses TRBV30 and TRBJ1-5; no reliable D call. Trimming left V 3 bases short and J 0 bases short, with 9 bases between. Germline loops: CDR1 GTSNPN, CDR2 SVGIG (reference sequence). The CDR3 is made up of 14 amino acids. CDR3 DNA: TGTGCCTGGAGCAGCCCAGTTAGCAATCAGCCCCAGCATTTT. Amino acids: CAWSSPVSNQPQHF.

This chain joins TRBV23-1 and TRBJ1-5; D unclear. TRBV23-1 is flagged as an ORF with uncertain function. Trimming stripped 3 bases from V and 5 bases from J, with 5 bases between. This CDR3 is 12 amino acids long. The CDR3 nucleotides are TGCGCCAGCAGTCATCCCCATCAGCCCCAGCATTTT. Residues: CASSHPHQPQHF.

The chain has TRBV20-1 and TRBJ2-1, with D unresolved. Germline V lookup: CDR1 DFQATT, CDR2 SNEGSKA (reference sequence). There are 16 residues in the CDR3. With 0 bases removed from V and 0 bases from J, the gap between germline ends came to 12 bases. CDR3 residues: CSARDLGVPSYNEQFF. The CDR3 DNA follows: TGCAGTGCTAGAGATCTTGGCGTACCCTCCTACAATGAGCAGTTCTTC.

The V and J genes are TRBV30 and TRBJ2-7; 7 bases are shared with TRBD2. The germline gives CDR1 GTSNPN, CDR2 SVGIG (reference sequence). The CDR3 extends over 14 amino acids. The V and J ends lost 5 bases and 3 bases, in that order; junction bases with no gene match: 10. The CDR3 sequence is CAWHKSGAYYEQYF. CDR3 sequence (DNA): TGTGCCTGGCATAAAAGCGGGGCCTACTACGAGCAGTACTTC.

The V gene is TRBV9, the J gene TRBJ1-5, with a tentative D call TRBD1 (5 bases). CDR3 size: 15 residues. Trimming stripped 0 bases from V and 1 base from J, with 8 bases between. In germline, CDR1 is SGDLS, CDR2 YYNGEE. The DNA of the CDR3 is TGTGCCAGCAGCGTAGGTCCAGGGAGCAATCAGCCCCAGCATTTT. It translates to CASSVGPGSNQPQHF. Using reference TRBV9 and TRBJ1-5 for the parts outside the CDR3, the full variable domain is DSGVTQTPKHLITATGQRVTLRCSPRSGDLSVYWYQQSLDQGLQFLIQYYNGEERAKGNILERFSAQQFPDLHSELNLSSLELGDSALYFCASSVGPGSNQPQHFGDGTRLSIL.

The rearrangement links TRBV3-1 to TRBJ2-1; maybe TRBD2 (7 bases). V was cut by 8 bases and J by 8 bases, with 25 bases left in between. Germline V gene sequence: CDR1 LGHDT, CDR2 YNNKEL (reference sequence). The CDR3 runs to 16 residues. The chain's CDR3 is CASSYHAGALPHEQFF. The CDR3 nucleotides are TGTGCCAGCTCTTATCACGCGGGGGCCCTCCCCCATGAGCAGTTCTTC.

This chain uses TRBV30 with TRBJ1-1; D unclear. CDR3 length: 14 amino acids. Germline CDR1 reads GTSNPN; CDR2 reads SVGIG (reference sequence). V was cut by 1 base and J by 1 base, with 10 bases left in between. CDR3 DNA sequence: TGTGCCTGGAGTGGATGGACTCGGAACACTGAAGCTTTCTTT. Translation gives CAWSGWTRNTEAFF.

V usage is TRBV25-1 and J usage is TRBJ2-1, with TRBD2 matching 16 bases. The CDR3 runs to 14 residues. The germline gives CDR1 MGHDK, CDR2 SYGVNS. V was clipped by 8 bases and J by 7 bases; unmatched bases: 2. CDR3 protein: CASGTSGGVNEQFF. The CDR3 coding sequence is TGTGCCAGCGGGACTAGCGGGGGGGTAAATGAGCAGTTCTTC.

V gene TRBV30 combines with J gene TRBJ2-7; D is unresolved. CDR1 is GTSNPN, CDR2 SVGIG, per germline (reference sequence). V was clipped by 0 bases and J by 2 bases, with 11 bases between them. The CDR3 covers 14 residues. CDR3 sequence reads: CAWSVESGPYEQYF. In DNA form, the CDR3 reads TGTGCCTGGAGTGTAGAGTCTGGTCCCTACGAGCAGTACTTC. Filled out from reference TRBV30 and TRBJ2-7, the complete variable domain reads SQTIHQWPATLVQPVGSPLSLECTVEGTSNPNLYWYRQAAGRGLQLLFYSVGIGQISSEVPQNLSASRPQDRQFILSSKKLLLSDSGFYLCAWSVESGPYEQYFGPGTRLTVT.

This chain uses TRBV5-1 with TRBJ2-3; 7 bases match TRBD1. CDR3 length equals 15 residues. CDR1 and CDR2 from the germline V gene are SGHRS and YFSETQ. V dropped 6 bases and J dropped 6; count of bases not matched to a gene: 13. For the CDR3, the DNA is TGCGCCAGCACTCCATCCGGGACAGCGAGCGATACGCAGTATTTT. This translates into CASTPSGTASDTQYF.

The rearrangement links TRBV20-1 to TRBJ2-1; 7 positions agree with TRBD2. Germline values: CDR1 DFQATT, CDR2 SNEGSKA (reference sequence). The CDR3 covers 15 residues. After removal of 2 bases from V and 5 bases from J, the junction contained 9 bases not matched to a gene. DNA of the CDR3: TGCAGTGCTAGAAAGCCGGGACTACAGAACAATGAGCAGTTCTTC. Protein: CSARKPGLQNNEQFF.

This chain connects TRBV7-9 to TRBJ1-4; D is unresolved. V lost 4 bases and J 4 bases, leaving 10 bases between the germline ends. The CDR3 runs 14 residues. The V gene's germline CDR1 is SEHNR and CDR2 FQNEAQ (reference sequence). The CDR3 coding sequence is TGTGCCAGCAGCTGGGCGGGGAGTAATGAAAAACTGTTTTTT. Its translation is CASSWAGSNEKLFF.

This clonotype was observed a single time. The rearrangement uses TRBV2 and TRBJ1-2; no definite D call. Looked up from germline, CDR1 is SNHLY and CDR2 is FYNNEI. This CDR3 is 11 amino acids long. The V end lost 2 bases, the J end lost 7 bases, and 5 bases lay between the germline ends. CDR3 coding DNA: TGTGCCAGCAGTGAAACGGCTGGCTACACCTTC. This translates into CASSETAGYTF.

Notes on this clonotype: Mismatch with germline at one junction end may stem from a read error. The chain employs TRBV29-1 and TRBJ1-1; TRBD1 might be the D (6 bases). This CDR3 has 14 amino acids. Germline V gene sequence: CDR1 SQVTM, CDR2 ANQGSEA. DNA of the CDR3: TGCAGCGTTGATGCCGGGACATTGAACGCTGAAGCTTTCTTT. Translated: CSVDAGTLNAEAFF. Together with reference TRBV29-1 and TRBJ1-1, the CDR3 gives the full variable domain: SAVISQKPSRDICQRGTSLTIQCQVDSQVTMMFWYRQQPGQSLTLIATANQGSEATYESGFVIDKFPISRPNLTFSTLTVSNMSPEDSSIYLCSVDAGTLNAEAFFGQGTRLTVV.

This chain uses TRBV5-4 with TRBJ2-5, with 9 positions matching TRBD2. This CDR3 spans 15 amino acids. The V and J ends lost 4 bases and 3 bases, in that order; junction bases with no gene match: 7. CDR1 and CDR2 (germline): SGHNT, YYREEE (reference sequence). CDR3 sequence: CASSNSGGLKETQYF. The CDR3 DNA reads as TGTGCCAGCAGCAATAGCGGGGGCCTGAAAGAGACCCAGTACTTC.

The chain employs TRBV20-1 and TRBJ2-5; 9 bases fit TRBD2. Germline lookup yields CDR1 DFQATT and CDR2 SNEGSKA (reference sequence). Losses at the gene ends were 0 bases for V and 4 bases for J; bases not matched to a gene: 3. CDR3 length: 14 amino acids. CDR3 DNA: TGCAGTGCTAGAGAGGTAGCGGGGGTAGAGACCCAGTACTTC. It is translated as CSAREVAGVETQYF.

The chain carries TRBV20-1 and TRBJ1-6; 9 nucleotides line up with TRBD1. The CDR3 length is 14 residues. V shed 6 bases and J 6 bases; nucleotides not matched to a gene: 6. From germline, CDR1 is DFQATT and CDR2 SNEGSKA (reference sequence). CDR3 DNA: TGCAGTGCATCGACAGGGGGGAGTAATTCACCCCTCCACTTT. Its protein is CSASTGGSNSPLHF.

This clonotype occurred once. This chain joins TRBV29-1 and TRBJ1-2; no clear D gene. Germline values: CDR1 SQVTM, CDR2 ANQGSEA. The CDR3 length is 13 residues. With 3 bases removed from V and 3 bases from J, the gap between germline ends came to 11 bases. The CDR3 region has the DNA TGCAGCGTTGATACCTCTGGAGACTATGGCTACACCTTC. Translation: CSVDTSGDYGYTF.

The chain links TRBV30 to TRBJ1-6; no firm D call. CDR1 and CDR2 from the germline V gene are GTSNPN and SVGIG (reference sequence). Trimming pared 3 bases from V and 15 bases from J, leaving 12 bases between. This CDR3 has 11 residues. CDR3 nucleotide sequence: TGTGCCTGGAGCGCCAGGCTGAACCTCCACTTT. It is translated as CAWSARLNLHF.

The CDR3 DNA follows: TGCGCCAGCGCTAATTCGGATAGCACAGATACGCAGTATTTT. Protein: CASANSDSTDTQYF. J is TRBJ2-3 and V is TRBV5-1; D remains ambiguous. Trimming pared 7 bases from V and 0 bases from J, leaving 12 bases between. CDR1 and CDR2 (germline): SGHRS, YFSETQ. The CDR3 spans 14 residues. Full variable domain (remainder filled in from reference TRBV5-1 and TRBJ2-3): KAGVTQTPRYLIKTRGQQVTLSCSPISGHRSVSWYQQTPGQGLQFLFEYFSETQRNKGNFPGRFSGRQFSNSRSEMNVSTLELGDSALYLCASANSDSTDTQYFGPGTRLTVL.

The chain uses TRBV15 and TRBJ1-2; 11 nucleotides match TRBD1. V was clipped by 3 bases and J by 12 bases; unmatched bases: 3. This CDR3 has 12 residues. The V gene's germline CDR1 is LNHNV and CDR2 YYDKDF (reference sequence). The CDR3 reads CATSRDRGRDTF. The CDR3 region has the DNA TGTGCCACCAGCAGGGACAGGGGGCGAGACACCTTC.

A note on this clonotype: The CDR3 carries no conserved terminal phenylalanine or tryptophan, so it likely arises from a read error. The DNA is left out, because the CDR3 cannot be placed on it with certainty; the CDR3 is given as TCRdb lists it. The gene calls are TRBV30 and TRBJ2-1; TRBD2 is taken as the D call from the table, unchecked against the DNA. Germline CDR1 GTSNPN, CDR2 SVGIG (reference sequence). The CDR3 totals 13 residues, both ends included. CDR3 in amino acids: CAWTSGGLGGRRL.

This clonotype has just a few counts. The rearrangement uses TRBV2 and TRBJ2-6; 7 nucleotides agree with TRBD1. Germline loops: CDR1 SNHLY, CDR2 FYNNEI. This CDR3 contains 16 residues. Losses at the gene ends were 5 bases for V and 1 base for J; bases not matched to a gene: 5. CDR3 protein: CASSRQGVSGANVLTF. As DNA, the CDR3 is TGTGCCAGCAGTCGACAGGGTGTTTCTGGGGCCAACGTCCTGACTTTC.

This chain uses TRBV7-2 with TRBJ2-1, with 9 positions matching TRBD2. The CDR3 runs to 15 residues. Trimming removed 0 bases from V and 5 bases from J; junction bases left unmatched: 2. CDR1 and CDR2 from the germline V gene are SGHTA and FQGNSA. The DNA for the CDR3 is TGTGCCAGCAGCTTAGCTAGCGGGGGCCACAATGAGCAGTTCTTC. Its translation is CASSLASGGHNEQFF.

This clonotype was seen just once. The V and J genes are TRBV27 and TRBJ2-7; D gene uncertain. The CDR3 is 13 residues long. The germline V and J ends were trimmed by 2 bases and 5 bases, with 10 bases remaining between them. Germline lookup yields CDR1 MNHEY and CDR2 SMNVEV (reference sequence). The CDR3 DNA reads TGTGCCAGCAGTTTAGGGTCCCTTAACGAGCAGTACGTC. Its protein is CASSLGSLNEQYV.